This T cell receptor (beta chain) was identified during a study of post-analysis software for immune sequencing data. About the research overall: Several disease courses (relapsing-remitting, secondary progressive and progressive-relapsing) of multiple sclerosis were included. Findings and caveats of the study: In multiple sclerosis, normalized Chao1 diversity was significantly below that of controls. Co-batched samples clustered tightly together by F measure. Controls showed lower frequencies than patients for roughly five TRBV segments, and TRBV5-6, TRBV5-1 and TRBV20-1 were among these.

Unique molecular identifiers were built into the TCR beta cDNA libraries. From approximately 0.95 to 9.8 million T cells, roughly 0.5 million cDNA molecules were obtained. TCRdb processed the PCR reads anew with MiXCR; each CDR3 protein has one entry. Of around 770,000 distinct CDR3 sequences listed, approximately 44% are singletons. The J segment lost 8 bases and the V segment lost 1 base, leaving 3 bases of the junction unmatched. From germline, CDR1 is LGHNA and CDR2 YNFKEQ. The CDR3 runs to 15 residues. Of note for this clonotype: Its antigen is as yet unknown.

Sequenced material: blood. The sequence was collected from a girl aged 10 to 17 with multiple sclerosis. This chain joins TRBV4-2 and TRBJ2-1, with 12 positions matching TRBD2. The CDR3 DNA sequence: TGTGCCAGCAGCCAAGGGACTAGCGGGATGGATGAGCAGTTCTTC. This codes for CASSQGTSGMDEQFF.